The 25 T cell receptor beta chains below all came from one sample that was sequenced in a study of beta chain features in type 1 diabetes. Study conclusions and caveats: Significant though moderate, a shortening of TCRB CDR3s appeared in all four CD4+ subsets of Type 1 diabetes patients.

Isolated RNA was reverse transcribed in full, so expressed TCRB transcripts were sequenced. Measured with immunoSEQ multiplex PCR; TCRdb has only the in-frame clones, and not every one. Of about 250,000 clones listed, around 9.9% are singletons. Their antigen targets remain unknown. Sequencing was carried out using naive CD4+ T cells from blood. The receptors come from a man aged 30 to 39 with type 1 diabetes.

This clone was observed a handful of times. The V gene is TRBV7-9, the J gene TRBJ2-5; a weak D match, TRBD2 (6 bases). Germline values: CDR1 SEHNR, CDR2 FQNEAQ (reference sequence). The CDR3 spans 15 residues. V was shortened by 3 bases and J by 2 bases, with 13 bases between the two germline ends. The CDR3 DNA sequence: TGTGCCAGCAGCTTGGGAGGCTCCCCGCAAGAGACCCAGTACTTC. It is translated as CASSLGGSPQETQYF.

The sample holds a few counts of this clone. The CDR3 loop is CASSLVGGLQETQYF. DNA for the CDR3: TGTGCCAGCAGCTTAGTTGGGGGCCTACAAGAGACCCAGTACTTC. The gene calls are TRBV7-2 and TRBJ2-5, with D maybe TRBD1 (6 bases). Trimming stripped 1 base from V and 2 bases from J, with 11 bases between. Germline V gene sequence: CDR1 SGHTA, CDR2 FQGNSA. This CDR3 is built from 15 residues.

The chain is built from TRBV25-1 and TRBJ2-5, with D perhaps TRBD2 (5 bases). The germline V gene encodes CDR1 MGHDK and CDR2 SYGVNS. This CDR3 has 14 amino acids. V was trimmed by 7 bases and J by 5 bases, leaving 17 bases between them. The CDR3 DNA reads TGTGCCAGCATGCGGAAATCCGGCGGGGAGACCCAGTACTTC. Its protein is CASMRKSGGETQYF.

The chain combines TRBV7-3 with TRBJ1-1; the D is unclear. The germline V gene encodes CDR1 SGHTA and CDR2 FQGTGA. This CDR3 contains 13 residues. V lost 5 bases and J 8 bases, leaving 15 bases between the germline ends. The CDR3 DNA reads TGTGCCAGCAGCGAAACACGCGACTCGGAAGCTTTCTTT. Translation gives CASSETRDSEAFF.

In this sample, this clone turned up a few times. CDR3 sequence: CASSQNRRELFF. CDR3 nucleotide sequence: TGTGCCAGCAGCCAAAACAGACGGGAGCTGTTTTTT. This chain uses TRBV14 with TRBJ2-2; no clear D. The CDR3 contains 12 residues. V shed 2 bases and J shed 9 bases, with 7 bases lying between them. Germline V gives CDR1 SGHDN, CDR2 FVKESK.

This clone was picked up a small number of times. The chain carries TRBV6-1 and TRBJ2-4, with TRBD1 matching 8 bases. J was trimmed by 3 bases and V by 4 bases; bases with no gene match: 14. The CDR3 loop spans 18 amino acids. In germline, CDR1 is MNHNS, CDR2 SASEGT. The CDR3, as DNA: TGTGCCAGCAGTGCCCTCCGGACAGGGTCCCTCGGCAAAAACATTCAGTACTTC. Protein sequence: CASSALRTGSLGKNIQYF.

There are a few counts of this clone. The V call is TRBV6-5, the J call TRBJ1-1, with 10 positions matching TRBD1. Per germline, CDR1 MNHEY and CDR2 SVGAGI. V trimming: 2 bases; J trimming: 3 bases; junction bases outside the gene matches: 6. This CDR3 has 16 residues. CDR3 nucleotide sequence: TGTGCCAGCAGTTACCAAGCGGACAGGGGGGACACTGAAGCTTTCTTT. Its protein product is CASSYQADRGDTEAFF.

This clone was recorded a few times. The V and J genes are TRBV14 and TRBJ2-3; TRBD1 matches 7 bases. The ends lost 0 bases at V and 0 bases at J; junction bases unmatched: 3. CDR3 size: 16 residues. Germline V CDR1 and CDR2: SGHDN, FVKESK. The CDR3 reads CASSQDRGWSTDTQYF. CDR3 in DNA: TGTGCCAGCAGCCAAGACAGGGGGTGGAGCACAGATACGCAGTATTTT.

The rearrangement uses TRBV7-9 and TRBJ2-2, with TRBD1 matching 7 bases. V was pared by 5 bases and J by 0 bases, with 9 bases of the junction left unmatched. From germline, CDR1 is SEHNR and CDR2 FQNEAQ (reference sequence). The length of the CDR3 is 17 residues. CDR3: CASSQLGGQTNTGELFF. The CDR3 DNA sequence: TGTGCCAGCAGCCAGCTAGGGGGACAGACGAACACCGGGGAGCTGTTTTTT.

V is TRBV18 and J is TRBJ1-3, with 7 bases aligning to TRBD1. With V trimmed by 4 bases and J by 0 bases, 0 bases remained unmatched. The CDR3 has 14 residues. Looked up from germline, CDR1 is KGHSH and CDR2 is LQKENI. Here the CDR3 DNA reads TGTGCCAGCTCACGGGACAGCTCTGGAAACACCATATATTTT. This gives the protein CASSRDSSGNTIYF.

The chain couples TRBV9 to TRBJ2-1, with D hard to call. The CDR3 is 16 residues long. Germline-derived CDR1 and CDR2 are SGDLS and YYNGEE. The germline V and J ends were trimmed by 3 bases and 4 bases, with 17 bases remaining between them. In nucleotides, the CDR3 is TGTGCCAGCAGCGCCGCGGTTGTGCCCCAGTACAATGAGCAGTTCTTC. Amino acids: CASSAAVVPQYNEQFF.

This clone was recorded a few times. V usage is TRBV7-3 and J usage is TRBJ2-3; D might be TRBD1 (5 bases). Germline V gives CDR1 SGHTA, CDR2 FQGTGA. The V end was cut by 1 base, the J end by 2 bases, with 10 bases between. The CDR3 has 15 residues. The CDR3: CASSLSWGTTDTQYF. The DNA for the CDR3 is TGTGCCAGCAGCTTAAGTTGGGGCACCACAGATACGCAGTATTTT.

The V call is TRBV29-1, the J call TRBJ2-1; 8 nucleotides match TRBD2. The V gene end was trimmed by 2 bases and the J gene end by 7 bases; junction bases not matched to a gene: 7. The CDR3 contains 14 residues. The germline gives CDR1 SQVTM, CDR2 ANQGSEA. CDR3 sequence reads: CSVESSGGSNEQFF. As DNA, the CDR3 is TGCAGCGTTGAATCCAGCGGGGGATCAAATGAGCAGTTCTTC.

A few counts support this clone. The V gene is TRBV9, the J gene TRBJ2-2; D unresolved. CDR3 length: 15 residues. Germline V gene data show CDR1 as SGDLS and CDR2 as YYNGEE. With 1 base removed from V and 4 bases from J, the gap between germline ends came to 11 bases. This chain's CDR3 is CASSVTTASTGELFF. CDR3 nucleotides: TGTGCCAGCAGCGTAACAACAGCATCCACCGGGGAGCTGTTTTTT.

The rearrangement joins TRBV29-1 to TRBJ2-3; 8 bases agree with TRBD2. Trimming removed 6 bases from V and 3 bases from J; junction bases left unmatched: 11. This CDR3 is 15 amino acids long. In germline, CDR1 is SQVTM, CDR2 ANQGSEA. In nucleotides, the CDR3 is TGCAGCGTCGGACCTCGGGGGGGCGTAACAGATACGCAGTATTTT. Translation gives CSVGPRGGVTDTQYF.

The chain has TRBV28 and TRBJ2-1; 8 nucleotides line up with TRBD1. The ends lost 5 bases at V and 7 bases at J; junction bases unmatched: 7. This CDR3 has 14 residues. Germline-derived CDR1 and CDR2 are MDHEN and SYDVKM. Here the CDR3 DNA reads TGTGCCAGCAGTACAGGACAGGGTTGGAATGAGCAGTTCTTC. This gives the protein CASSTGQGWNEQFF. Together with reference TRBV28 and TRBJ2-1, the CDR3 gives the full variable domain: DVKVTQSSRYLVKRTGEKVFLECVQDMDHENMFWYRQDPGLGLRLIYFSYDVKMKEKGDIPEGYSVSREKKERFSLILESASTNQTSMYLCASSTGQGWNEQFFGPGTRLTVL.

The chain combines TRBV5-1 with TRBJ1-1; weak D call: TRBD1 (6 bases). The CDR3 runs 15 residues. V lost 3 bases and J lost 3, with 15 bases in between. The V gene's germline CDR1 is SGHRS and CDR2 YFSETQ. As DNA, the CDR3 is TGCGCCAGCAGCTCCCTGGGGGCCGGGGACACTGAAGCTTTCTTT. Translated, it gives CASSSLGAGDTEAFF.

CDR3 sequence: CASTPDRGPYQETQYF. The CDR3 nucleotides are TGTGCCAGCACCCCGGACAGGGGGCCGTACCAAGAGACCCAGTACTTC. V and J are TRBV28 and TRBJ2-5; 11 bases are a match to TRBD1. The length of the CDR3 is 16 residues. With 7 bases clipped from V and 0 bases from J, the junction kept 7 bases outside the gene matches. The germline gives CDR1 MDHEN, CDR2 SYDVKM.

The chain uses TRBV5-1 and TRBJ2-7; TRBD1 aligns across 8 bases. The trim removed 4 bases at V and 6 bases at J, leaving 3 bases unmatched. Germline V gene lookup returns CDR1 SGHRS and CDR2 YFSETQ. There are 12 residues in the CDR3. CDR3 sequence (DNA): TGCGCCAGCAGCAATACAGGGGGCGAGCAGTACTTC. It specifies CASSNTGGEQYF.

This clone has only a few counts. This sequence joins TRBV6-4 and TRBJ2-3; 8 bases are a match to TRBD1. Germline CDR1 is MRHNA and CDR2 is SNTAGT. Trimming removed 5 bases from V and 5 bases from J; junction bases left unmatched: 6. This CDR3 is 14 amino acids long. The CDR3 nucleotides read TGTGCCAGCAGTACCTCTGACAGGGGAGATACGCAGTATTTT. It specifies CASSTSDRGDTQYF.

This rearrangement joins TRBV18 to TRBJ1-2; D possibly corresponds to TRBD1 (5 bases). V lost 4 bases, J lost 5 bases, and 11 bases lay in between. In germline, CDR1 is KGHSH, CDR2 LQKENI. The CDR3 is 13 residues long. DNA of the CDR3: TGTGCCAGCTCACAGGACAAAGAATATGGCTACACCTTC. This encodes CASSQDKEYGYTF. The variable domain in full, completed from reference TRBV18 and TRBJ1-2, reads NAGVMQNPRHLVRRRGQEARLRCSPMKGHSHVYWYRQLPEEGLKFMVYLQKENIIDESGMPKERFSAEFPKEGPSILRIQQVVRGDSAAYFCASSQDKEYGYTFGSGTRLTVV.

V and J are TRBV4-2 and TRBJ2-7; tentatively, D is TRBD2 (7 bases). The V end was cut by 5 bases, the J end by 5 bases, with 19 bases between. Looked up from germline, CDR1 is LGHNA and CDR2 is YNFKEQ. There are 15 residues in the CDR3. The CDR3 spells CASSDKVGGGDEQYF. The CDR3 coding sequence is TGTGCCAGCAGCGACAAAGTTGGCGGGGGCGACGAGCAGTACTTC.

In this sample, this clone turned up a few times. The chain links TRBV5-4 to TRBJ2-7; 9 positions agree with TRBD1. The CDR3 sequence is 14 residues long. Germline CDR1 reads SGHNT; CDR2 reads YYREEE (reference sequence). V was clipped by 4 bases and J by 5 bases; unmatched bases: 7. CDR3 in DNA: TGTGCCAGCAGCCCGGACAGGGGAGTCAACGAGCAGTACTTC. It translates to CASSPDRGVNEQYF. Filled out from reference TRBV5-4 and TRBJ2-7, the complete variable domain reads ETGVTQSPTHLIKTRGQQVTLRCSSQSGHNTVSWYQQALGQGPQFIFQYYREEENGRGNFPPRFSGLQFPNYSSELNVNALELDDSALYLCASSPDRGVNEQYFGPGTRLTVT.

This CDR3 is CASHSDGQGASGELFF. The CDR3 nucleotides are TGTGCCAGTCATTCCGACGGGCAGGGGGCGAGCGGGGAGCTGTTTTTT. The J gene is TRBJ2-2, the V gene TRBV19; 8 bases are shared with TRBD1. The CDR3 is made up of 16 amino acids. The V segment lost 8 bases and the J segment 7 bases; nucleotides outside the gene matches: 15. Germline loops: CDR1 LNHDA, CDR2 SQIVND (reference sequence).

The chain combines TRBV7-3 with TRBJ2-3; D remains ambiguous. Germline values: CDR1 SGHTA, CDR2 FQGTGA. V shed 4 bases and J shed 3 bases, with 11 bases lying between them. The CDR3 covers 14 residues. CDR3 nucleotide sequence: TGTGCCAGCAGCTCCCCTTCAGAAACAGATACGCAGTATTTT. Protein sequence: CASSSPSETDTQYF.